This T cell receptor beta chain was captured in a study of cytomegalovirus exposure and HLA in healthy donors. The PCR was carried out with 60 Vbeta primers and 13 Jbeta primers. Clones were read by immunoSEQ multiplex PCR, and TCRdb kept only the in-frame ones, dropping some. Of about 98,000 clones in the sample, approximately 72% were seen once. In regard to this clone: What it recognizes is unknown.

The CDR3 has 16 residues. The V gene's germline CDR1 is SGHKS and CDR2 YYEKEE (reference sequence). V was pared by 0 bases and J by 0 bases, with 12 bases between. Study conclusions and caveats: Apart from CMV serostatus, no immune exposure information was available.

The chain links TRBV5-5 to TRBJ1-2, with TRBD1 as a possible D gene (6 bases). Sequencing input: PBMCs. This TCR was sampled from a man aged 18 to 35 in good health and CMV-seropositive. The CDR3 protein is CASSLEGTPTNYGYTF. For the CDR3, the DNA is TGTGCCAGCAGCTTGGAAGGGACACCTACTAACTATGGCTACACCTTC.